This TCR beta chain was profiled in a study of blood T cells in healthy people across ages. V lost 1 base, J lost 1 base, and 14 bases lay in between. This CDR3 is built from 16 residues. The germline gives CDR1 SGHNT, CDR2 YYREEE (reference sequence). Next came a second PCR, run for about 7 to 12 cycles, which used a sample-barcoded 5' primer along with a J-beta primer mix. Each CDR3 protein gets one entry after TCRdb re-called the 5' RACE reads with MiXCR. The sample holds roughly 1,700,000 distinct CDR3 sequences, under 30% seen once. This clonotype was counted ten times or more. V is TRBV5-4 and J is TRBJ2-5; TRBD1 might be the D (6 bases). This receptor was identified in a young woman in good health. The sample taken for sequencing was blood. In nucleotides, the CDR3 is TGTGCCAGCAGCTTGTCTAGGGGGACACTCCAAGAGACCCAGTACTTC. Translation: CASSLSRGTLQETQYF.